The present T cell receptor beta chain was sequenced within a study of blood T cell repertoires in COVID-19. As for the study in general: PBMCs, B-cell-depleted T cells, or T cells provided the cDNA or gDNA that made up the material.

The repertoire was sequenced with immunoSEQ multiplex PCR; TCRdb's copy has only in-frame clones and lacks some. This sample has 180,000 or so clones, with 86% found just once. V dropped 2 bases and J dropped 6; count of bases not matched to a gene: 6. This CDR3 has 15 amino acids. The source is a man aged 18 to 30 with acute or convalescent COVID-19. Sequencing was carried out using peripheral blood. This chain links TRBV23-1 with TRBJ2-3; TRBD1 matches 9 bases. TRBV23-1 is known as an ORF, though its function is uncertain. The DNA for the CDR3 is TGCGCCAGCAGTCAAAGGGACAGGGAGTATGATACGCAGTATTTT. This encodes CASSQRDREYDTQYF.